This T cell receptor (beta chain) was captured by sequencing in a study of cytomegalovirus exposure and HLA in healthy donors. On this clone: What it binds is not known.

The PCR used 60 Vbeta and 13 Jbeta primers. Sequenced by immunoSEQ multiplex PCR; TCRdb stores in-frame clones only, minus some. Of tens of thousands of clones in the sample, over 75% are singletons; the top ten hold approximately 9.7%. Findings and limits, study-wide: Differences between HLA loci emerged in a later analysis of TCR association rates, with DRB1 most and HLA-C fewest. Analysis performed later showed TCR beta chains linked to HLA being more clonally expanded than equally common others. Among TCR beta chains, those listed as cytomegalovirus-associated numbered approximately 150. A few V segments could not be told apart, such as TRBV6-2 and TRBV6-3, and were left out.

V shed 6 bases, J shed 1 base, and the junction held 5 bases outside the gene matches. The CDR3 is made up of 15 amino acids. From germline, CDR1 is MNHEY and CDR2 SVGAGI. The chain combines TRBV6-5 with TRBJ2-2; 7 bases are a match to TRBD1. The sequencing sample was made of PBMCs. This clonotype originated in a man aged 40-50 years in good health and CMV-seronegative. The CDR3 DNA is TGTGCCAGCAGACCACAGGGGATGAACACCGGGGAGCTGTTTTTT. Protein product: CASRPQGMNTGELFF.